The 20 T cell receptor beta chains given below trace back to one sample, sequenced in a study of blood T cell repertoires in COVID-19. The method was immunoSEQ multiplex PCR; TCRdb's version includes in-frame clones alone and lacks a portion of them. The sample holds roughly 100,000 clones, just over 90% seen once. Input material: peripheral blood. The origin of the receptors is a man aged 45-65 years with acute or convalescent COVID-19.

J is TRBJ2-7 and V is TRBV2; the D gene is possibly TRBD2 (5 bases). Trimming cost V 5 bases and J 0 bases, with 14 bases left between them. This CDR3 contains 15 residues. Looked up from germline, CDR1 is SNHLY and CDR2 is FYNNEI. The CDR3 spells CASSRKGLSSYEQYF. The CDR3 DNA reads TGTGCCAGCAGTCGAAAAGGACTGAGCTCCTACGAGCAGTACTTC.

This clone showed up just once. The genes are TRBV6-2 or TRBV6-3 and TRBJ2-5; TRBD2 matches 13 bases. V shed 1 base, J shed 5 bases, and the junction held 4 bases outside the gene matches. The CDR3 is 16 residues long. Germline V gene sequence: CDR1 MNHEY, CDR2 SVGEGT. CDR3 amino acids: CASSYYGTSGTETQYF. The CDR3 nucleotides read TGTGCCAGCAGTTACTACGGGACTAGCGGGACTGAGACCCAGTACTTC.

The chain joins TRBV19 to TRBJ1-2; 7 bases align to TRBD1. CDR1 is LNHDA, CDR2 SQIVND, per germline (reference sequence). This CDR3 comprises 13 residues. The V and J ends lost 11 bases and 2 bases, in that order; junction bases with no gene match: 8. CDR3 DNA sequence: TGTGCCTGTACAGGGGACGAAAACTATGGCTACACCTTC. It specifies CACTGDENYGYTF.

V is TRBV5-6 and J is TRBJ2-7, with TRBD1 identical over 7 bases. Trimming at V came to 2 bases and at J to 3 bases, leaving 11 bases not matched to a gene. CDR1 and CDR2 from the germline V gene are SGHDT and YYEEEE. The length of the CDR3 is 16 residues. CDR3 in amino acids: CASSLGGAGGLYEQYF. DNA for the CDR3: TGTGCCAGCAGCTTAGGGGGTGCAGGGGGTCTCTACGAGCAGTACTTC.

V is TRBV7-9 and J is TRBJ2-1; a possible D gene is TRBD1 (6 bases). In germline, CDR1 is SEHNR, CDR2 FQNEAQ (reference sequence). CDR3 length equals 12 residues. V lost 8 bases and J lost 6, with 11 bases in between. CDR3 residues: CASPETGNEQFF. In DNA form, the CDR3 reads TGTGCCAGCCCGGAGACAGGCAATGAGCAGTTCTTC.

The rearrangement uses TRBV5-6 and TRBJ2-2; perhaps TRBD1 as D (5 bases). Germline CDR1 is SGHDT and CDR2 is YYEEEE. The V end was cut by 5 bases, the J end by 1 base, with 9 bases between. CDR3 length: 14 amino acids. The CDR3 here is CASRRGQNTGELFF. The DNA of the CDR3 is TGTGCCAGCAGGCGCGGACAGAACACCGGGGAGCTGTTTTTT.

This sequence joins TRBV28 and TRBJ2-6; 7 nucleotides match TRBD1. This CDR3 comprises 16 residues. Germline CDR1 MDHEN, CDR2 SYDVKM. V lost 5 bases and J lost 3; bases outside the gene matches: 7. In DNA form, the CDR3 reads TGTGCCAGCAGTCCCGGGACAGCCGGTGGGGCCAACGTCCTGACTTTC. It codes for CASSPGTAGGANVLTF.

The CDR3 nucleotides read TGTGCCAGCAGCTTTGGGACAGACTCGACTGAAGCTTTCTTT. Amino acid sequence: CASSFGTDSTEAFF. This rearrangement joins TRBV7-9 to TRBJ1-1, with TRBD1 matching over 7 bases. The germline gives CDR1 SEHNR, CDR2 FQNEAQ (reference sequence). J gave up 5 bases and V 3 bases, and 6 bases lay outside the gene matches. The CDR3 totals 14 residues.

The gene calls are TRBV2 and TRBJ2-3, with TRBD1 matching 9 bases. Germline V gene lookup returns CDR1 SNHLY and CDR2 FYNNEI. J gave up 4 bases and V 5 bases, and 10 bases lay outside the gene matches. The CDR3 sequence is 16 residues long. The CDR3 sequence: CASSKGQGKYSDTQYF. CDR3 DNA sequence: TGTGCCAGCAGTAAGGGACAGGGAAAGTATTCAGATACGCAGTATTTT.

The V gene is TRBV7-9, the J gene TRBJ2-3, with TRBD2 as a possible D gene (6 bases). The V end lost 2 bases, the J end lost 3 bases, and 15 bases lay between the germline ends. CDR3 length: 16 residues. Looked up from germline, CDR1 is SEHNR and CDR2 is FQNEAQ (reference sequence). The CDR3 protein is CASSLRGGRTTDTQYF. The CDR3 DNA reads as TGTGCCAGCAGCTTACGGGGAGGAAGGACGACAGATACGCAGTATTTT.

J is TRBJ2-3 and V is TRBV7-6; 7 bases are a match to TRBD2. Per the germline V gene, CDR1 is SGHVS and CDR2 is FNYEAQ. J lost 0 bases, V lost 1 base, and 7 bases had no gene match. The CDR3 length is 17 residues. The CDR3 bases are TGTGCCAGCAGCTTAGTAGGTCTAGCGGCAAGCACAGATACGCAGTATTTT. It codes for CASSLVGLAASTDTQYF.

The DNA of the CDR3 is TGCGCCAGCAGCCGGGACAGGGTGGTAGATACGCAGTATTTT. It encodes CASSRDRVVDTQYF. This chain links TRBV4-1 with TRBJ2-3, with TRBD1 identical over 9 bases. CDR3 length: 14 amino acids. Losses at the gene ends were 4 bases for V and 5 bases for J; bases not matched to a gene: 4. Germline lookup yields CDR1 MGHRA and CDR2 YSYEKL.

As concerns this clone: Other DNA sequences within the sample encode an identical CDR3. CDR3 sequence: CASSLQGNNEQFF. The CDR3 coding sequence is TGTGCCAGCAGCCTACAGGGTAACAATGAGCAGTTCTTC. The rearrangement joins TRBV7-9 to TRBJ2-1; D is possibly TRBD1 (6 bases). This CDR3 has 13 residues. The germline V gene encodes CDR1 SEHNR and CDR2 FQNEAQ (reference sequence). Trimming took 5 bases from V and 5 from J, leaving 10 bases between them.

The chain has TRBV20-1 and TRBJ2-5; the D is unclear. Trimming pared 5 bases from V and 0 bases from J, leaving 4 bases between. The CDR3 is 11 residues long. The germline V gene has CDR1 DFQATT and CDR2 SNEGSKA (reference sequence). CDR3 region: CSALDQETQYF. CDR3 in DNA: TGCAGTGCTTTAGACCAAGAGACCCAGTACTTC.

V gene TRBV29-1 combines with J gene TRBJ2-7, with a weak D call TRBD1 (6 bases). Trimming stripped 7 bases from V and 2 bases from J, with 24 bases between. The germline gives CDR1 SQVTM, CDR2 ANQGSEA. CDR3 length: 16 residues. In nucleotides, the CDR3 is TGCAGCGCCGTACCCCCGAGGAGCAGGGGTCCCTACGAGCAGTACTTC. This encodes CSAVPPRSRGPYEQYF.

The V and J genes are TRBV27 and TRBJ2-2; no firm D call. CDR1 is MNHEY, CDR2 SMNVEV, per germline (reference sequence). The length of the CDR3 is 14 residues. Trimming stripped 5 bases from V and 3 bases from J, with 10 bases between. The CDR3 bases are TGTGCCAGCAGTCCTAGTACCCACACCGGGGAGCTGTTTTTT. It yields the protein CASSPSTHTGELFF.

J is TRBJ2-2 and V is TRBV25-1; D is unresolved. Trimming cost V 4 bases and J 6 bases, with 12 bases left between them. The CDR3 length is 14 residues. Germline CDR1 reads MGHDK; CDR2 reads SYGVNS. For the CDR3, the DNA is TGTGCCAGCAGTGTCCTCGGTGCGGCCGGGGAGCTGTTTTTT. Protein sequence: CASSVLGAAGELFF.

This chain uses TRBV10-1 with TRBJ2-3; 8 bases are shared with TRBD1. The V segment lost 10 bases and the J segment 3 bases; nucleotides outside the gene matches: 12. Per the germline V gene, CDR1 is WNHNN and CDR2 is SYGVQD (reference sequence). There are 15 residues in the CDR3. The CDR3 loop reads CATQGQGFRTDTQYF. In nucleotides, the CDR3 is TGCGCCACCCAAGGACAGGGCTTCAGAACAGATACGCAGTATTTT.

The count of this clone is one. V usage is TRBV6-5 and J usage is TRBJ1-2; TRBD1 agrees at 10 bases. The V segment lost 6 bases and the J segment 6 bases; nucleotides outside the gene matches: 7. Germline CDR1 is MNHEY and CDR2 is SVGAGI. The CDR3 contains 14 residues. This chain's CDR3 is CASRRTGTGDGYTF. The CDR3 bases are TGTGCCAGCAGGAGAACCGGGACAGGGGATGGCTACACCTTC.

The rearrangement links TRBV29-1 to TRBJ1-1, with TRBD1 matching over 7 bases. The CDR3 loop spans 14 amino acids. The J segment lost 6 bases and the V segment lost 7 bases, leaving 14 bases of the junction unmatched. Germline lookup yields CDR1 SQVTM and CDR2 ANQGSEA. CDR3 sequence: CSATITTGASEAFF. CDR3 nucleotides: TGCAGCGCAACCATTACTACAGGGGCGTCTGAAGCTTTCTTT. The variable domain in full, completed from reference TRBV29-1 and TRBJ1-1, reads SAVISQKPSRDICQRGTSLTIQCQVDSQVTMMFWYRQQPGQSLTLIATANQGSEATYESGFVIDKFPISRPNLTFSTLTVSNMSPEDSSIYLCSATITTGASEAFFGQGTRLTVV.